These 8 T cell receptor beta chains share one sample of origin, sequenced in a study of T cells in Graves' hyperthyroidism and ophthalmopathy. Researchers amplified the TCR beta CDR3 regions from RNA transcripts. First-round RT-PCR targeting the TCR CDR3 was performed with the HTBI primer set. MiXCR, run by TCRdb on the multiplex PCR reads, gives a single entry per CDR3 protein. The sample shows 600,000 or so distinct CDR3 sequences, more than 45% of them seen only once. The sample comprised peripheral blood or thyroid tissue (not recorded which). The receptors originated from a woman younger than 35 with Graves' hyperthyroidism.

The rearrangement joins TRBV24-1 to TRBJ2-7; no firm D call. The CDR3 spans 11 residues. Germline V CDR1 and CDR2: KGHDR, SFDVKD. The germline V and J ends were trimmed by 4 bases and 6 bases, with 6 bases remaining between them. CDR3 protein: CATSEPGEQYF. The CDR3 nucleotides are TGTGCCACCAGTGAACCGGGCGAGCAGTACTTC.

V is TRBV11-2 and J is TRBJ2-5; D is undetermined. The length of the CDR3 is 13 residues. From germline, CDR1 is SGHAT and CDR2 FQNNGV. The germline V and J ends were trimmed by 3 bases and 5 bases, with 10 bases remaining between them. This chain's CDR3 is CASSLVSFETQYF. The CDR3 nucleotides read TGTGCCAGCAGCTTGGTGTCTTTTGAGACCCAGTACTTC. Combining the CDR3 with reference TRBV11-2 and TRBJ2-5 gives the whole variable domain EAGVAQSPRYKIIEKRQSVAFWCNPISGHATLYWYQQILGQGPKLLIQFQNNGVVDDSQLPKDRFSAERLKGVDSTLKIQPAKLEDSAVYLCASSLVSFETQYFGPGTRLLVL.

V gene TRBV9 combines with J gene TRBJ2-2; 11 bases fit TRBD2. J gave up 4 bases and V 0 bases, and 11 bases lay outside the gene matches. The CDR3 spans 19 residues. Germline V gene lookup returns CDR1 SGDLS and CDR2 YYNGEE. The CDR3 coding sequence is TGTGCCAGCAGCGTAGTTGCTAGCGGGAGGCCCCCGAGCACCGGGGAGCTGTTTTTT. Its translation: CASSVVASGRPPSTGELFF. The variable domain in full, completed from reference TRBV9 and TRBJ2-2, reads DSGVTQTPKHLITATGQRVTLRCSPRSGDLSVYWYQQSLDQGLQFLIQYYNGEERAKGNILERFSAQQFPDLHSELNLSSLELGDSALYFCASSVVASGRPPSTGELFFGEGSRLTVL.

The V and J genes are TRBV12-3 or TRBV12-4 and TRBJ2-2; TRBD2 is a possible D gene (6 bases). CDR3 size: 16 residues. The ends were cut back, 4 bases at V and 3 bases at J, with 15 bases in the middle. This CDR3 is CASSSFGWGDTGELFF. The DNA for the CDR3 is TGTGCCAGCAGTTCCTTTGGCTGGGGGGACACCGGGGAGCTGTTTTTT.

The gene calls are TRBV12-3 or TRBV12-4 and TRBJ2-5, with 11 bases identical to TRBD1. J gave up 5 bases and V 6 bases, and 5 bases lay outside the gene matches. The CDR3 runs 14 residues. DNA for the CDR3: TGTGCCAGCAGGAGGACAGGGGGCGGGGAGACCCAGTACTTC. Its translation: CASRRTGGGETQYF.

This clonotype was counted between two and nine times. The V and J genes are TRBV20-1 and TRBJ1-1; 7 positions agree with TRBD1. The V gene's germline CDR1 is DFQATT and CDR2 SNEGSKA (reference sequence). J lost 1 base, V lost 3 bases, and 2 bases had no gene match. The CDR3 runs 13 residues. CDR3 protein: CSASTGENTEAFF. DNA of the CDR3: TGCAGTGCTAGTACAGGGGAGAACACTGAAGCTTTCTTT.

The chain couples TRBV7-2 to TRBJ1-6; maybe TRBD1 (6 bases). Germline CDR1 and CDR2: SGHTA and FQGNSA. V shed 2 bases and J shed 8 bases, with 10 bases lying between them. The length of the CDR3 is 14 residues. The CDR3 region is CASSLRGRDSPLHF. DNA for the CDR3: TGTGCCAGCAGCTTACGGGGGCGCGATTCACCCCTCCACTTT.

The V gene is TRBV7-9, the J gene TRBJ1-4, with D possibly TRBD1 on 5 matching bases. Per germline, CDR1 SEHNR and CDR2 FQNEAQ (reference sequence). V lost 3 bases and J lost 5, with 13 bases in between. This CDR3 is 15 amino acids long. This chain's CDR3 is CASSLRDGANEKLFF. The DNA for the CDR3 is TGTGCCAGCAGCTTGAGGGACGGGGCCAATGAAAAACTGTTTTTT.